This TCR beta chain was captured in a study of long-term antiretroviral therapy in people with HIV. Survey level was the resolution at which the v3.0 immunoSEQ assay ran. Only in-frame clones appear in the TCRdb table, and some are missing; sequencing was by immunoSEQ multiplex PCR. This sample has approximately 33,000 clones; about four fifths occur once, and the top ten carry roughly 7.9%. The germline CDR1 and CDR2 sequences are MNHNS and SASEGT. Losses at the gene ends were 6 bases for V and 8 bases for J; bases not matched to a gene: 11. The CDR3 consists of 16 residues. Sequences were derived from unsorted PBMCs, sampled 0.4 years before starting antiretroviral therapy. The V gene is TRBV6-1, the J gene TRBJ1-4; 11 nucleotides line up with TRBD1. The source is a man aged 18 to 29 with HIV. In nucleotides, the CDR3 is TGTGCCAGCAGCGAAAGCCCCGGGACAGGGGGGGAAAAACTGTTTTTT. Protein sequence: CASSESPGTGGEKLFF.